The 20 T cell receptor beta chains in this list originate from one sample, sequenced in a study of metastatic and nonmetastatic thyroid tumors. Each patient went into thyroid surgery without having received any treatment. TCRdb recomputed clones from the PCR reads via MiXCR. The repertoire has about 8,400 clones, 44% of them found once; the top ten carry about 33%. The sample comprised tumor tissue. The receptors shown here come from a male donor with papillary thyroid cancer or a benign thyroid nodule (not recorded which). Some clones in this sample may be carry-over from other donors' samples.

CDR3 amino acids: CASSREDRVHGYTF. The CDR3 DNA reads as TGTGCCAGTAGTAGGGAAGACAGGGTGCATGGCTACACCTTC. The V gene is TRBV19, the J gene TRBJ1-2; 7 positions agree with TRBD1. V was pared by 4 bases and J by 6 bases, with 8 bases of the junction left unmatched. The CDR3 spans 14 residues. Germline V gene lookup returns CDR1 LNHDA and CDR2 SQIVND (reference sequence).

J is TRBJ1-6 and V is TRBV20-1, with TRBD1 identical over 8 bases. Germline V lookup: CDR1 DFQATT, CDR2 SNEGSKA (reference sequence). Losses at the gene ends were 3 bases for V and 10 bases for J; bases not matched to a gene: 14. This CDR3 spans 16 amino acids. The CDR3 sequence is CSASQMDRVGASPLHF. The DNA for the CDR3 is TGCAGTGCTAGCCAAATGGACAGGGTAGGAGCCTCACCCCTCCACTTT.

This clone rates as medium-sized (0.01 to 0.1%). This sequence joins TRBV6-1 and TRBJ1-2; D gene uncertain. Trimming shortened V by 6 bases and J by 8 bases, and 16 bases separated the two germline ends. CDR1 is MNHNS, CDR2 SASEGT, per germline. The CDR3 spans 13 residues. CDR3 sequence: CASSRGVSGGYTF. DNA of the CDR3: TGTGCCAGCAGCCGAGGAGTCTCGGGAGGCTACACCTTC.

This clone is labeled as medium-sized. The rearrangement uses TRBV20-1 and TRBJ2-4; no clear D. CDR3 size: 14 residues. The germline V and J ends were trimmed by 5 bases and 0 bases, with 11 bases remaining between them. Per the germline V gene, CDR1 is DFQATT and CDR2 is SNEGSKA (reference sequence). The CDR3 coding sequence is TGCAGTGCTCCCTCCGAAGTAGCCAAAAACATTCAGTACTTC. Protein sequence: CSAPSEVAKNIQYF.

The V call is TRBV7-3, the J call TRBJ2-3, with unresolved D. Trimming took off 1 base at V and 7 bases at J, with 9 bases between the two ends. The CDR3 extends over 13 amino acids. From germline, CDR1 is SGHTA and CDR2 FQGTGA. The CDR3 spells CASSLISGNTQYF. The CDR3 DNA reads as TGTGCCAGCAGCTTAATCTCCGGCAATACGCAGTATTTT.

This clone has only a few counts. The chain has TRBV30 and TRBJ1-5; D not certain. Per germline, CDR1 GTSNPN and CDR2 SVGIG (reference sequence). The germline V and J ends were trimmed by 0 bases and 0 bases, with 6 bases remaining between them. The CDR3 contains 14 residues. The CDR3 DNA follows: TGTGCCTGGAGTGTACCCTATAGCAATCAGCCCCAGCATTTT. Translating gives CAWSVPYSNQPQHF.

The rearrangement links TRBV28 to TRBJ2-1, with 8 positions matching TRBD2. The J segment lost 8 bases and the V segment lost 8 bases, leaving 11 bases of the junction unmatched. The CDR3 is 14 amino acids. Germline V gives CDR1 MDHEN, CDR2 SYDVKM. The CDR3 coding sequence is TGTGCCAGCTACCTCCGGGGGGGGGCACATGAGCAGTTCTTC. Its protein is CASYLRGGAHEQFF.

The chain links TRBV5-1 to TRBJ1-2; no firm D call. This CDR3 region has 15 residues. The V end was cut by 1 base, the J end by 0 bases, with 10 bases between. The germline gives CDR1 SGHRS, CDR2 YFSETQ. The CDR3 bases are TGCGCCAGCAGCTTGCTCCCCAGTTCTAACTATGGCTACACCTTC. Its translation is CASSLLPSSNYGYTF.

By share, this clone counts as medium-sized. The V gene is TRBV2, the J gene TRBJ1-1; D is uncertain. CDR3 length equals 12 residues. CDR1 and CDR2 from the germline V gene are SNHLY and FYNNEI. V was shortened by 8 bases and J by 8 bases, with 15 bases between the two germline ends. The CDR3 is CASHHRAEEAFF. As DNA, the CDR3 is TGTGCCAGCCACCATAGGGCGGAAGAAGCTTTCTTT.

V and J are TRBV20-1 and TRBJ1-2; D gene ambiguous. V was pared by 3 bases and J by 4 bases, with 9 bases between. The CDR3 is 12 residues long. CDR1 is DFQATT and CDR2 is SNEGSKA in the germline V gene (reference sequence). The CDR3 nucleotides are TGCAGTGCTAGTGGTACACCCTATGGCTACACCTTC. Its protein product is CSASGTPYGYTF.

The sample holds a few counts of this clone. This sequence joins TRBV19 and TRBJ2-6; D gene uncertain. CDR1 is LNHDA, CDR2 SQIVND, per germline (reference sequence). The V and J ends lost 4 bases and 0 bases respectively, with 7 bases between them. This CDR3 is 15 amino acids long. CDR3 DNA sequence: TGTGCCAGTAGTAAAATGTCCTCTGGGGCCAACGTCCTGACTTTC. It yields the protein CASSKMSSGANVLTF.

The chain couples TRBV25-1 to TRBJ2-3; 9 nucleotides line up with TRBD2. This CDR3 has 18 amino acids. Trimming took 0 bases from V and 4 from J; bases not matched to a gene: 11. Germline loops: CDR1 MGHDK, CDR2 SYGVNS. CDR3 region: CASSEYGGGRGPADTQYF. For the CDR3, the DNA is TGTGCCAGCAGTGAATACGGGGGCGGGAGGGGGCCCGCAGATACGCAGTATTTT.

This clone is labeled medium-sized. The chain is built from TRBV6-1 and TRBJ2-1; D is perhaps TRBD1 (5 bases). The CDR3 is 12 amino acids. Germline-derived CDR1 and CDR2 are MNHNS and SASEGT. Trimming removed 5 bases from V and 6 bases from J, with 8 bases in between. The CDR3 DNA reads TGTGCCAGCAGTTATAGGGGCAATGAGCAGTTCTTC. Its translation: CASSYRGNEQFF.

This clone was counted only a few times. The genes are TRBV12-3 or TRBV12-4 and TRBJ2-2; tentative D call: TRBD2 (6 bases). This CDR3 region has 15 residues. Trimming cost V 4 bases and J 3 bases, with 12 bases left between them. The DNA of the CDR3 is TGTGCCAGCAGTTGGGCTAGCGATGACACCGGGGAGCTGTTTTTT. It is translated as CASSWASDDTGELFF.

This clone was seen many times. The V gene is TRBV5-6, the J gene TRBJ2-7; 12 bases are a match to TRBD2. This CDR3 spans 16 amino acids. After removal of 1 base from V and 2 bases from J, the junction contained 4 bases not matched to a gene. Germline V gives CDR1 SGHDT, CDR2 YYEEEE. The CDR3 DNA reads TGTGCCAGCAGCTTGTACGGACTAGCGGGAACCTACGAGCAGTACTTC. The encoded protein is CASSLYGLAGTYEQYF.

V usage is TRBV19 and J usage is TRBJ1-1; 8 nucleotides match TRBD1. The CDR3 loop spans 14 amino acids. The V and J ends lost 5 bases and 5 bases, in that order; junction bases with no gene match: 7. Germline V gene lookup returns CDR1 LNHDA and CDR2 SQIVND (reference sequence). CDR3 in amino acids: CASSVYRGSTEAFF. DNA for the CDR3: TGTGCCAGTAGTGTATACAGGGGGTCGACTGAAGCTTTCTTT.

At least ten counts were recorded for this clone. The chain combines TRBV6-1 with TRBJ2-5, with 7 bases fitting TRBD2. The CDR3 is 15 residues long. V was pared by 6 bases and J by 2 bases, with 9 bases of the junction left unmatched. Germline CDR1 MNHNS, CDR2 SASEGT. Written as DNA, the CDR3 is TGTGCCAGCAGCGGAATCGCGGGAGAACAAGAGACCCAGTACTTC. The encoded protein is CASSGIAGEQETQYF.

This clone occurred a few times. The chain joins TRBV28 to TRBJ1-5, with a possible D match to TRBD1 (5 bases). The CDR3 runs 14 residues. Germline assignment: CDR1 MDHEN and CDR2 SYDVKM. V dropped 8 bases and J dropped 5 bases, with 16 bases sitting between them. The CDR3 DNA follows: TGTGCCAGCTTAGCCGGGGGTCCCTATCAGCCCCAGCATTTT. Translated, it gives CASLAGGPYQPQHF.

This clone was counted a few times. This chain joins TRBV2 and TRBJ1-2, with 12 bases identical to TRBD1. The CDR3 runs to 14 residues. V was clipped by 1 base and J by 8 bases; unmatched bases: 2. Germline loops: CDR1 SNHLY, CDR2 FYNNEI. The CDR3 nucleotides are TGTGCCAGCAGTGAAGGGGACAGGGGGCGCGGCTACACCTTC. It encodes CASSEGDRGRGYTF.

This chain uses TRBV7-2 with TRBJ2-2; D remains ambiguous. The CDR3 spans 12 residues. Germline CDR1 is SGHTA and CDR2 is FQGNSA. V gave up 3 bases and J gave up 6 bases, with 5 bases separating them. In DNA form, the CDR3 reads TGTGCCAGCAGCTTTATACCCGGGGAGCTGTTTTTT. This translates into CASSFIPGELFF.